What follows describes a single T cell receptor beta chain. Antigen specificity is unknown. This CDR3 comprises 14 residues. The trim removed 5 bases at V and 4 bases at J, leaving 3 bases unmatched. Looked up from germline, CDR1 is SEHNR and CDR2 is FQNEAQ (reference sequence). The table came from immunoSEQ multiplex PCR; TCRdb's copy has only in-frame clones and leaves some out. This table has around 100,000 clones, 75% to 95% appearing once. The data were taken from a study of OX40 agonist ivuxolimab in advanced cancers. Turning to the study itself: Treatment received earlier with anti-PD-1, anti-PD-L1 or anti-CTLA-4 agents was allowed, and around 36% had some.

Study-level points and caveats: The work left the antigen specificity of expanded peripheral T cells undetermined.

The rearrangement links TRBV7-9 to TRBJ2-5; 11 positions agree with TRBD1. The clonotype originates from an adult with an advanced solid tumor such as melanoma, head and neck, liver or kidney cancer. The sample was CD4+ or CD8+ T cells sorted from blood, taken in a trial of the OX40 agonist ivuxolimab. CDR3 bases: TGTGCCAGCAGCGTGGGACAGGGGGGAGAGACCCAGTACTTC. Its protein product is CASSVGQGGETQYF.